This TCR beta chain came from a study of neurological immune-mediated disorders. Study outcomes and limitations: Private repertoires in all groups were suggested by the finding that expanded clones across subjects shared no CDR3 amino acid sequences.

With 4 bases removed from V and 0 bases from J, the gap between germline ends came to 19 bases. The CDR3 spans 17 residues. CDR1 is SGDLS, CDR2 YYNGEE, per germline. This clonotype was detected ten times or more. Its antigen is currently unknown. TCRdb reanalysed the 5' RACE reads using MiXCR and keeps one entry per CDR3 protein. The sample records 95,000 to 150,000 distinct CDR3 sequences, about 3.4% being singletons. The chain uses TRBV9 and TRBJ1-1, with D possibly matching TRBD1 (5 bases). Sequenced: PBMCs. The TCR originated in a woman in her thirties with multiple sclerosis. CDR3 nucleotide sequence: TGTGCCAGCAGCTCCCCTGTTACAGGCGAGATGAACACTGAAGCTTTCTTT. Protein: CASSSPVTGEMNTEAFF.